The next 17 T cell receptor beta chains were all read from a single sample in a study of T cell changes during pregnancy in multiple sclerosis. Method: immunoSEQ multiplex PCR; TCRdb's copy keeps in-frame clones and lacks some. Here the sample spans 30,000 to 45,000 clones, 90% to 95% being singletons. Sequenced here: CD4+ T cells from peripheral blood mononuclear cells, sampled in the second trimester of pregnancy. The receptors stem from a female donor in good health, enrolled as a control in a pregnancy study.

V usage is TRBV7-3 and J usage is TRBJ1-1; D perhaps matches TRBD1 (6 bases). Germline CDR1 SGHTA, CDR2 FQGTGA. V gave up 2 bases and J gave up 4 bases, with 11 bases separating them. The CDR3 covers 14 residues. Here the CDR3 reads CASSLERGITEAFF. CDR3 nucleotides: TGTGCCAGCAGCTTAGAGAGGGGGATCACTGAAGCTTTCTTT.

V usage is TRBV27 and J usage is TRBJ1-4; TRBD1 matches 8 bases. V shed 4 bases, J shed 2 bases, and the junction held 0 bases outside the gene matches. The V gene's germline CDR1 is MNHEY and CDR2 SMNVEV (reference sequence). This CDR3 spans 14 amino acids. CDR3: CASSWTGTNEKLFF. For the CDR3, the DNA is TGTGCCAGCAGTTGGACAGGGACTAATGAAAAACTGTTTTTT.

The J gene is TRBJ2-5, the V gene TRBV5-1; 7 positions match TRBD2. After removal of 0 bases from V and 2 bases from J, the junction contained 4 bases not matched to a gene. The length of the CDR3 is 15 residues. Germline V lookup: CDR1 SGHRS, CDR2 YFSETQ. CDR3 bases: TGCGCCAGCAGCTTGGGCACAGCGGGGCAAGAGACCCAGTACTTC. Amino acid sequence: CASSLGTAGQETQYF.

The V gene is TRBV7-6, the J gene TRBJ2-2, with TRBD2 identical over 14 bases. Per the germline V gene, CDR1 is SGHVS and CDR2 is FNYEAQ. V shed 2 bases, J shed 3 bases, and the junction held 5 bases outside the gene matches. This CDR3 is built from 18 residues. CDR3 nucleotide sequence: TGTGCCAGCAGCTTAAGACTAGCGGGGGGGCTTGACACCGGGGAGCTGTTTTTT. Encoded protein: CASSLRLAGGLDTGELFF.

This clone was detected a few times. The chain carries TRBV19 and TRBJ1-1; 7 bases agree with TRBD1. J gave up 7 bases and V 3 bases, and 8 bases lay outside the gene matches. The length of the CDR3 is 14 residues. CDR1 is LNHDA and CDR2 is SQIVND in the germline V gene (reference sequence). Here the CDR3 reads CASSIPGTADEAFF. The CDR3 DNA reads as TGTGCCAGTAGTATTCCAGGGACAGCTGATGAAGCTTTCTTT.

The V gene is TRBV7-2, the J gene TRBJ2-2; 11 positions agree with TRBD2. V shed 6 bases and J 1 base; nucleotides not matched to a gene: 7. The CDR3 loop spans 17 amino acids. In germline, CDR1 is SGHTA, CDR2 FQGNSA. The CDR3 DNA reads as TGTGCCAGCAGGCCCGGGGGGACTAGCGGGAACACCGGGGAGCTGTTTTTT. Its translation: CASRPGGTSGNTGELFF.

This clone has a single count. The chain links TRBV7-2 to TRBJ2-7; D remains ambiguous. CDR3 length: 12 residues. Trimming removed 0 bases from V and 2 bases from J, with 2 bases in between. The V gene's germline CDR1 is SGHTA and CDR2 FQGNSA. The CDR3 here is CASSLATYEQYF. The CDR3 DNA sequence: TGTGCCAGCAGCTTAGCCACCTACGAGCAGTACTTC.

The chain has TRBV19 and TRBJ1-5; 7 bases align to TRBD1. V lost 10 bases and J lost 2; bases outside the gene matches: 14. Germline-derived CDR1 and CDR2 are LNHDA and SQIVND (reference sequence). The CDR3 length is 16 residues. The CDR3 spells CATSTQGRGGNQPQHF. The CDR3 region has the DNA TGTGCCACCTCCACACAGGGGCGCGGGGGCAATCAGCCCCAGCATTTT.

J is TRBJ1-4 and V is TRBV2; the match to TRBD1 covers 7 bases. CDR1 is SNHLY, CDR2 FYNNEI, per germline. J lost 4 bases, V lost 6 bases, and 5 bases had no gene match. This CDR3 region has 14 residues. CDR3 protein: CASSETGINEKLFF. DNA for the CDR3: TGTGCCAGCAGCGAGACAGGGATTAATGAAAAACTGTTTTTT.

This chain links TRBV5-1 with TRBJ2-3; 11 bases line up with TRBD2. Germline V gene data show CDR1 as SGHRS and CDR2 as YFSETQ. Trimming cost V 0 bases and J 4 bases; bases outside gene matches: 7. This CDR3 comprises 17 residues. As DNA, the CDR3 is TGCGCCAGCAGCTTGGGGGCTAGCGGGAGGACAGCAGATACGCAGTATTTT. This translates into CASSLGASGRTADTQYF.

The chain's CDR3 is CASSLVRQETQYF. CDR3 coding DNA: TGTGCCAGCAGCTTAGTCCGCCAAGAGACCCAGTACTTC. The gene calls are TRBV7-3 and TRBJ2-5; D unresolved. Germline-derived CDR1 and CDR2 are SGHTA and FQGTGA. V lost 2 bases, J lost 1 base, and 5 bases lay in between. CDR3 length: 13 residues.

The J gene is TRBJ2-5, the V gene TRBV2; TRBD2 matches 14 bases. J was trimmed by 5 bases and V by 4 bases; bases with no gene match: 3. The length of the CDR3 is 15 residues. Germline V gene data show CDR1 as SNHLY and CDR2 as FYNNEI. The CDR3 DNA follows: TGTGCCAGCAGTGGGGGACTAGCGGGAGCGGAGACCCAGTACTTC. Translation: CASSGGLAGAETQYF.

A single count supports this clone. V and J are TRBV6-1 and TRBJ2-5; D is undetermined. CDR3 size: 13 residues. The V gene lost 3 bases and the J gene lost 5 bases, with 10 bases spanning the gap. The germline V gene has CDR1 MNHNS and CDR2 SASEGT. The CDR3 loop is CASSDHPRETQYF. The CDR3 DNA sequence: TGTGCCAGCAGTGATCACCCCAGGGAGACCCAGTACTTC.

This clone was recorded a few times. For the CDR3, the DNA is TGTGCCAGCAGCGTGGACAGGGGGCATCCAGATACGCAGTATTTT. This translates into CASSVDRGHPDTQYF. This chain joins TRBV27 and TRBJ2-3, with 11 bases that match TRBD1. The J segment lost 4 bases and the V segment lost 6 bases, leaving 6 bases of the junction unmatched. Germline V CDR1 and CDR2: MNHEY, SMNVEV (reference sequence). This CDR3 has 15 amino acids.

The chain uses TRBV4-1 and TRBJ2-7; D may be TRBD1 (6 bases). Per germline, CDR1 MGHRA and CDR2 YSYEKL. The V end lost 7 bases, the J end lost 1 base, and 14 bases lay between the germline ends. CDR3 length: 14 residues. The CDR3 spells CASTRTETSYEQYF. The DNA of the CDR3 is TGCGCCAGCACGAGGACAGAGACTTCCTACGAGCAGTACTTC.

The V call is TRBV5-4, the J call TRBJ2-3, with a tentative D call TRBD2 (6 bases). V was trimmed by 0 bases and J by 1 base, leaving 9 bases between them. CDR1 is SGHNT and CDR2 is YYREEE in the germline V gene (reference sequence). This CDR3 region has 15 residues. Here the CDR3 DNA reads TGTGCCAGCAGCTTGGCCGGGACTGGCACAGATACGCAGTATTTT. It yields the protein CASSLAGTGTDTQYF.

The chain combines TRBV28 with TRBJ2-1; the match to TRBD2 covers 13 bases. The length of the CDR3 is 15 residues. Looked up from germline, CDR1 is MDHEN and CDR2 is SYDVKM. V lost 6 bases, J lost 8 bases, and 7 bases stayed unmatched. The DNA for the CDR3 is TGTGCCAGCAGCCCTGGGACTAGCGGGACCCATGAGCAGTTCTTC. Translation gives CASSPGTSGTHEQFF.